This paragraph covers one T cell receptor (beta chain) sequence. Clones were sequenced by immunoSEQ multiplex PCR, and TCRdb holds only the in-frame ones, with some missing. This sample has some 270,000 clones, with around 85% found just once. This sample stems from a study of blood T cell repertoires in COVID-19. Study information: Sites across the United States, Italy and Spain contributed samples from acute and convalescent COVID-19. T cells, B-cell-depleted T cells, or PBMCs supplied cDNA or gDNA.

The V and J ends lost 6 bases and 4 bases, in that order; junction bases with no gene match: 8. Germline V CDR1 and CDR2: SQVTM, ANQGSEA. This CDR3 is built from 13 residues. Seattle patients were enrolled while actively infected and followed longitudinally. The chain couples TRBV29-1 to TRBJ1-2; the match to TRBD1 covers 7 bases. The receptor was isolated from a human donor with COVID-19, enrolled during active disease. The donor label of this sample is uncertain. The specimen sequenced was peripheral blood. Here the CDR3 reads CSVGDSQGYGYTF. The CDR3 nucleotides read TGCAGCGTGGGGGACAGCCAAGGCTATGGCTACACCTTC.